Listed below are T cell receptor beta chains from one sample, sequenced in a study of cytomegalovirus exposure and HLA in healthy donors. Using immunoSEQ multiplex PCR, the repertoire was profiled, and TCRdb retains in-frame clones only, with some absent. The sample records 130,000 or so clones, approximately 90% being singletons. The sample consisted of PBMCs. Receptors originate from a woman aged 18-30 years in good health and CMV-seronegative. Both conserved end residues are part of each CDR3. Each record gives: V gene, D gene, J gene, CDR3 length, clone size, CDR3 DNA, CDR3 protein. The D gene is left open where the match is weak. The size entry is marked missing in some rows and otherwise reads once, few, many or a size class.

TRBV7-6,TRBD1,TRBJ2-7,15,.,TGTGCCAGCAGCTTAGCCGGACAGGGGGCTTACGAGCAGTACTTC,CASSLAGQGAYEQYF
TRBV11-2,.,TRBJ1-1,13,.,TGTGCCAGCAGCCCCTCCGAGCTCACTGAAGCTTTCTTT,CASSPSELTEAFF
TRBV6-5,.,TRBJ2-7,14,.,TGTGCCAGCAGTTCCCCCCTAGGAGCAGACGAGCAGTACTTC,CASSSPLGADEQYF
TRBV27,TRBD1,TRBJ2-7,14,.,TGTGCCAGCAGTACCATCCGGGACAGTTTCGAGCAGTACTTC,CASSTIRDSFEQYF
TRBV5-6,.,TRBJ1-1,13,.,TGTGCCAGCAGCTTGGGGGCGAAGACTGAAGCTTTCTTT,CASSLGAKTEAFF
TRBV4-2,.,TRBJ2-1,16,.,TGTGCCAGCAGCCTCGTAGGCGGAGAGGCTAACAATGAGCAGTTCTTC,CASSLVGGEANNEQFF
TRBV27,.,TRBJ1-4,15,.,TGTGCCAGCAGTTTATCGTCTCAGGCTAATGAAAAACTGTTTTTT,CASSLSSQANEKLFF
TRBV29-1,TRBD1,TRBJ1-2,16,.,TGCAGCGTTGAAGTGGTTGGGACAGGGGGCGCCTATGGCTACACCTTC,CSVEVVGTGGAYGYTF
TRBV7-8,TRBD1,TRBJ2-2,14,.,TGTGCCAGCAGCCCCGACAGGGACACCGGGGAGCTGTTTTTT,CASSPDRDTGELFF
TRBV10-1,TRBD2,TRBJ2-1,16,.,TGCGCCAGCAGTAGCTCAAGTAGCGGGAGTCCCAATGAGCAGTTCTTC,CASSSSSSGSPNEQFF
TRBV28,TRBD1,TRBJ1-6,14,.,TGTGCCAGCAGGTATCAGGGGGCAAATTCACCCCTCCACTTT,CASRYQGANSPLHF
TRBV19,.,TRBJ1-1,13,once,TGTGCCAGTACCCTAAGGGGAAACACTGAAGCTTTCTTT,CASTLRGNTEAFF
TRBV27,TRBD2,TRBJ2-1,14,.,TGTGCCAGCACTAGCGGAGGCTCCTACAATGAGCAGTTCTTC,CASTSGGSYNEQFF
TRBV7-3,TRBD2,TRBJ2-3,16,.,TGTGCCAGCAGCCCGAGCGCGGCGGGAGATAGGGATACGCAGTATTTT,CASSPSAAGDRDTQYF
TRBV9,.,TRBJ2-6,15,.,TGTGCCAGCAGCCCACGGTATTCCGGGGCCAACGTCCTGACTTTC,CASSPRYSGANVLTF
TRBV7-3,TRBD2,TRBJ2-1,16,.,TGTGCCAGCAGCTTCCGAGGCGGGAGGGCCAATAATGAGCAGTTCTTC,CASSFRGGRANNEQFF
TRBV28,TRBD2,TRBJ2-3,17,.,TGTGCCAGCAGTTTTGGGACTAGCGGGAGGGCCGCAGATACGCAGTATTTT,CASSFGTSGRAADTQYF
TRBV29-1,TRBD2,TRBJ2-7,16,.,TGCAGCGTTGAAAGGGGCCCGACTAGCGGGGGAGGCGAGCAGTACTTC,CSVERGPTSGGGEQYF
TRBV9,.,TRBJ2-2,14,once,TGTGCCAGCACTCCGGGACTTAACACCGGGGAGCTGTTTTTT,CASTPGLNTGELFF
TRBV28,TRBD2,TRBJ2-7,16,few,TGTGCCAGCAGTTCTAGCGGGGCAGGGCCATCTTACGAGCAGTACTTC,CASSSSGAGPSYEQYF
TRBV5-1,TRBD2,TRBJ2-7,15,.,TGCGCCAGCAGCTTGCGGGGAGGGAGCTCCTACGAGCAGTACTTC,CASSLRGGSSYEQYF
TRBV5-1,TRBD1,TRBJ2-1,14,.,TGCGCCAGCAGCTTGGCACAGGGGTACGATGAGCAGTTCTTC,CASSLAQGYDEQFF